This T cell receptor (beta chain) appears in the sequencing data of a study of blood T cell repertoires in COVID-19. The CDR3 has 14 residues. V was clipped by 0 bases and J by 0 bases, with 6 bases between them. The germline V gene has CDR1 LNHDA and CDR2 SQIVND (reference sequence). Produced via immunoSEQ multiplex PCR; TCRdb's table is partial and in-frame only. Here the sample spans under 350,000 clones, approximately 86% being singletons. The TCR sequence derives from a man between 18 and 29 years old with active or convalescent COVID-19. The sample was peripheral blood. This chain joins TRBV19 and TRBJ2-7; D gene ambiguous. In nucleotides, the CDR3 is TGTGCCAGTAGTATAGAGCGCTCCTCCTACGAGCAGTACTTC. Translating gives CASSIERSSYEQYF.